This TCR beta chain was captured in a study of blood T cell repertoires in COVID-19. Study overall: Acute and convalescent COVID-19 samples came from the United States, Italy and Spain. T cells, B-cell-depleted T cells, or PBMCs provided the cDNA or gDNA that served as material.

Original handling: Estimates of nucleated cell counts were drawn from the amplification of reference gene primers. The method was immunoSEQ multiplex PCR; TCRdb's version includes in-frame clones alone and lacks a portion of them. V and J calls and clone size are as listed in that table; D and trimming were resolved from the DNA. The top ten clones hold under 3.5% of a sample with roughly 160,000 clones, roughly 88% of them seen once. This CDR3 has 17 residues. J lost 2 bases, V lost 1 base, and 6 bases had no gene match. CDR1 is SGHTA, CDR2 FQGTGA, per germline. Sequenced sample: peripheral blood. This chain uses TRBV7-3 with TRBJ2-2, with 8 nucleotides matching TRBD1. This TCR derives from a woman aged 55-69 years with acute or convalescent COVID-19. Written as DNA, the CDR3 is TGTGCCAGCAGCTTAATGGGGACAGGTCTTAACACCGGGGAGCTGTTTTTT. Encoded protein: CASSLMGTGLNTGELFF.